This entry concerns a single TCR beta chain. Its antigen is undetermined. This sample was included in a study of cytomegalovirus exposure and HLA in healthy donors. Regarding the study as a whole: Exclusion as indistinguishable affected some V segments, including TRBV6-2 and TRBV6-3. The authors enumerated around 150 TCR beta chains as linked to cytomegalovirus. Among TCR sequences, most were rare, though some public TCRs appeared in many donors. Reportedly, diagnosis of cytomegalovirus status by the classifier showed high specificity and sensitivity.

Vbeta (60) and Jbeta (13) primers were used in the PCR. Only in-frame clones appear in the TCRdb table, and some are missing; sequencing was by immunoSEQ multiplex PCR. The sample has over 200,000 clones; 80% to 90% are singletons. V lost 5 bases and J lost 3, with 14 bases in between. Per germline, CDR1 KGHSH and CDR2 LQKENI. The CDR3 contains 14 residues. The clonotype was recovered from a woman in her late teens or twenties in good health and CMV-seronegative. The chain is built from TRBV18 and TRBJ2-7; the D gene is possibly TRBD2 (5 bases). The sample comprised PBMCs. The CDR3 is CASSESSLGYEQYF. In DNA, the CDR3 is TGTGCCAGCTCAGAATCTAGCCTAGGCTACGAGCAGTACTTC.